This entry lists 2 T cell receptor beta chains sequenced from one sample in a study. Tregs were sorted as CD4+CD25+CD127-/low cells. Each CDR3 protein gets one entry after TCRdb re-called the 5' RACE reads with MiXCR. The sample records under 9,500 distinct CDR3 sequences, less than 60% being singletons. Sequenced input: Tregs sorted from a lymph node. The receptors were sampled from a female donor with breast cancer.

This clonotype was picked up a small number of times. This chain connects TRBV10-2 to TRBJ2-1; TRBD2 aligns across 12 bases. The CDR3 consists of 24 residues. The germline V gene has CDR1 WSHSY and CDR2 SAAADI. Trimming at V came to 3 bases and at J to 4 bases, leaving 28 bases not matched to a gene. The CDR3 DNA is TGCGCCAGCAGTGAAGGATGGGCAGGGTTTAGCCTAGCGGGAGGGCTTTGTTGTTACAATGAGCAGTTCTTC. Translating gives CASSEGWAGFSLAGGLCCYNEQFF.

The DNA for the CDR3 is TGCAGTGCTATTGTAAGTGGACTAGCGGGAGGGCGAAGCCCGTACAATGAGCAGTTCTTC. This encodes CSAIVSGLAGGRSPYNEQFF. The chain recombines TRBV20-1 with TRBJ2-1; TRBD2 aligns across 15 bases. The CDR3 has 20 residues. Germline CDR1 and CDR2: DFQATT and SNEGSKA (reference sequence). With V trimmed by 4 bases and J by 4 bases, 17 bases remained unmatched.